These T cell receptor beta chains were read from a single sample in a study of OX40 agonist ivuxolimab in advanced cancers. Generated by immunoSEQ multiplex PCR, the TCRdb table keeps only in-frame clones and is missing some. The sample yields tens of thousands of clones, more than 65% seen once. The sample was CD4+ or CD8+ T cells sorted from blood, taken in a trial of the OX40 agonist ivuxolimab. The receptors were sampled from an adult with an advanced solid tumor such as melanoma, head and neck, liver or kidney cancer. The CDR3 runs from the conserved cysteine through the conserved F or W. Each record gives: V gene, D gene, J gene, clone size, CDR3 protein, CDR3 DNA. A D gene is named only where the DNA matches it firmly. A row's size may be missing; if present it is once, few, many or a size class.

v_gene: TRBV2
d_gene: NA
j_gene: TRBJ2-7
abundance: few
CDR3aa: CASRTYEQYF
CDR3nt: TGTGCCAGCAGGACCTACGAGCAGTACTTC

v_gene: TRBV25-1
d_gene: TRBD1
j_gene: TRBJ1-1
abundance: NA
CDR3aa: CASSPTGTEAFF
CDR3nt: TGTGCCAGCAGCCCGACAGGGACTGAAGCTTTCTTT

v_gene: TRBV7-2
d_gene: NA
j_gene: TRBJ1-3
abundance: NA
CDR3aa: CASAERVGNTIYF
CDR3nt: TGTGCCAGCGCTGAGAGGGTGGGAAACACCATATATTTT

v_gene: TRBV5-1
d_gene: NA
j_gene: TRBJ2-7
abundance: many
CDR3aa: CASSLVAAEDTGYEQYF
CDR3nt: TGCGCCAGCAGCTTGGTGGCGGCGGAGGATACCGGCTACGAGCAGTACTTC

v_gene: TRBV19
d_gene: TRBD1
j_gene: TRBJ1-2
abundance: NA
CDR3aa: CASSKAGTGGERRYGYTF
CDR3nt: TGTGCCAGTAGTAAAGCCGGGACAGGGGGCGAGAGGAGGTATGGCTACACCTTC

v_gene: TRBV5-1
d_gene: NA
j_gene: TRBJ2-5
abundance: NA
CDR3aa: CASSGFTSGNTETQYF
CDR3nt: TGCGCCAGCAGCGGATTTACCAGTGGCAACACGGAGACCCAGTACTTC

v_gene: TRBV9
d_gene: NA
j_gene: TRBJ2-5
abundance: once
CDR3aa: CASSVVGGGETQYF
CDR3nt: TGTGCCAGCAGCGTAGTGGGTGGGGGAGAGACCCAGTACTTC

v_gene: TRBV5-4
d_gene: TRBD1
j_gene: TRBJ1-1
abundance: NA
CDR3aa: CASGQQGRITEAFF
CDR3nt: TGTGCCAGCGGACAACAGGGGCGGATCACTGAAGCTTTCTTT

v_gene: TRBV5-4
d_gene: TRBD2
j_gene: TRBJ2-5
abundance: NA
CDR3aa: CASSLQRGVQETQYF
CDR3nt: TGTGCCAGCAGCTTGCAGCGGGGGGTCCAAGAGACCCAGTACTTC

v_gene: TRBV11-2
d_gene: NA
j_gene: TRBJ2-3
abundance: NA
CDR3aa: CASSLGTHTDTQYF
CDR3nt: TGTGCCAGCAGCTTAGGAACCCACACAGATACGCAGTATTTT

v_gene: TRBV19
d_gene: NA
j_gene: TRBJ2-1
abundance: few
CDR3aa: CASSIVRERYEQFF
CDR3nt: TGTGCCAGTAGTATAGTGAGGGAACGGTATGAGCAGTTCTTC

v_gene: TRBV7-3
d_gene: NA
j_gene: TRBJ2-5
abundance: NA
CDR3aa: CASSLSSAETQYF
CDR3nt: TGTGCCAGCAGCTTAAGCTCAGCAGAGACCCAGTACTTC

v_gene: TRBV27
d_gene: NA
j_gene: TRBJ2-2
abundance: NA
CDR3aa: CASSSGVANTGELFF
CDR3nt: TGTGCCAGCAGTTCCGGGGTTGCGAACACCGGGGAGCTGTTTTTT

v_gene: TRBV6-5
d_gene: TRBD1
j_gene: TRBJ1-5
abundance: NA
CDR3aa: CASSARGNQPQHF
CDR3nt: TGTGCCAGCAGCGCCAGGGGGAATCAGCCCCAGCATTTT

v_gene: TRBV11-2
d_gene: NA
j_gene: TRBJ1-1
abundance: few
CDR3aa: CASSSLVSGGAFF
CDR3nt: TGTGCCAGCAGCTCCCTAGTCTCGGGGGGGGCTTTCTTT

v_gene: TRBV5-6
d_gene: NA
j_gene: TRBJ2-7
abundance: NA
CDR3aa: CASSLGASEAYEQYF
CDR3nt: TGTGCCAGCAGCTTGGGGGCTAGCGAGGCCTACGAGCAGTACTTC

v_gene: TRBV5-5
d_gene: NA
j_gene: TRBJ2-5
abundance: NA
CDR3aa: CASSLGGSLQETQYF
CDR3nt: TGTGCCAGCAGCTTGGGTGGGTCCCTTCAAGAGACCCAGTACTTC

v_gene: TRBV19
d_gene: NA
j_gene: TRBJ1-4
abundance: once
CDR3aa: CASSIVQRPELFF
CDR3nt: TGTGCCAGTAGTATAGTGCAAAGGCCCGAACTGTTTTTT

v_gene: TRBV19
d_gene: NA
j_gene: TRBJ1-5
abundance: NA
CDR3aa: CASSSLPGGVDQPQHF
CDR3nt: TGTGCCAGTAGCTCCTTACCCGGGGGCGTCGATCAGCCCCAGCATTTT

v_gene: TRBV7-9
d_gene: NA
j_gene: TRBJ2-1
abundance: once
CDR3aa: CASSPDFNEQFF
CDR3nt: TGTGCCAGCAGCCCAGACTTCAATGAGCAGTTCTTC

v_gene: TRBV6-5
d_gene: NA
j_gene: TRBJ1-2
abundance: medium-sized
CDR3aa: CASSYGVGGSGYTF
CDR3nt: TGTGCCAGCAGTTACGGAGTAGGGGGTAGTGGCTACACCTTC

v_gene: TRBV19
d_gene: TRBD1
j_gene: TRBJ2-1
abundance: NA
CDR3aa: CASSITGTGYNEQFF
CDR3nt: TGTGCCAGTAGTATTACCGGGACAGGATACAATGAGCAGTTCTTC

v_gene: TRBV6-6
d_gene: NA
j_gene: TRBJ1-4
abundance: NA
CDR3aa: CASSRGWTNEKLFF
CDR3nt: TGTGCCAGCAGTCGGGGATGGACTAATGAAAAACTGTTTTTT

v_gene: TRBV2
d_gene: NA
j_gene: TRBJ2-5
abundance: once
CDR3aa: CASTRDFQETQYF
CDR3nt: TGTGCCAGCACACGGGACTTTCAAGAGACCCAGTACTTC

v_gene: TRBV2
d_gene: NA
j_gene: TRBJ1-1
abundance: NA
CDR3aa: CASSGTAEAFF
CDR3nt: TGTGCCAGCAGTGGGACAGCTGAAGCTTTCTTT

v_gene: TRBV7-5
d_gene: NA
j_gene: TRBJ2-7
abundance: NA
CDR3aa: CARSLGVVSVCSYEQYF
CDR3nt: TGTGCCAGAAGCTTAGGGGTGGTGTCGGTTTGCTCCTACGAGCAGTACTTC

v_gene: TRBV7-2
d_gene: NA
j_gene: TRBJ2-1
abundance: NA
CDR3aa: CATSRDVSYNEQFF
CDR3nt: TGTGCCACCTCTAGGGACGTGTCCTACAATGAGCAGTTCTTC

v_gene: TRBV4-1
d_gene: NA
j_gene: TRBJ1-2
abundance: NA
CDR3aa: CASSQAQVYGYTF
CDR3nt: TGCGCCAGCAGCCAAGCGCAGGTTTATGGCTACACCTTC

v_gene: TRBV10-3
d_gene: NA
j_gene: TRBJ2-5
abundance: NA
CDR3aa: CAISVDPQETQYF
CDR3nt: TGTGCCATCAGTGTCGACCCCCAAGAGACCCAGTACTTC

v_gene: TRBV6-5
d_gene: NA
j_gene: TRBJ1-6
abundance: NA
CDR3aa: CASRPEDGNSPLHF
CDR3nt: TGTGCCAGCAGACCCGAGGACGGGAATTCACCCCTCCACTTT

v_gene: TRBV9
d_gene: NA
j_gene: TRBJ1-4
abundance: NA
CDR3aa: CASSFSPAGGEKLFF
CDR3nt: TGTGCCAGCAGCTTCAGCCCGGCGGGGGGTGAAAAACTGTTTTTT

v_gene: TRBV5-4
d_gene: TRBD1
j_gene: TRBJ1-2
abundance: NA
CDR3aa: CASSGGGGQGGGYGYTF
CDR3nt: TGTGCCAGCAGCGGGGGGGGAGGACAGGGCGGTGGCTATGGCTACACCTTC

v_gene: TRBV10-3
d_gene: TRBD1
j_gene: TRBJ1-1
abundance: NA
CDR3aa: CASSGQGNSAFF
CDR3nt: TGTGCCAGTTCCGGACAGGGTAATTCGGCTTTCTTT

v_gene: TRBV2
d_gene: NA
j_gene: TRBJ2-7
abundance: NA
CDR3aa: CASSFQGYEQYF
CDR3nt: TGTGCCAGCAGTTTTCAGGGCTACGAGCAGTACTTC

v_gene: TRBV7-9
d_gene: NA
j_gene: TRBJ2-2
abundance: NA
CDR3aa: CASSRGFDGPNTGELFF
CDR3nt: TGTGCCAGCAGCCGGGGCTTTGACGGCCCGAACACCGGGGAGCTGTTTTTT

v_gene: TRBV6-6
d_gene: NA
j_gene: TRBJ1-1
abundance: NA
CDR3aa: CASSYSKREAFF
CDR3nt: TGTGCCAGCAGTTACTCGAAGAGGGAAGCTTTCTTT

v_gene: TRBV19
d_gene: NA
j_gene: TRBJ1-5
abundance: NA
CDR3aa: CASTPRSNWDNQPQHF
CDR3nt: TGTGCCAGTACCCCTCGGTCTAATTGGGACAATCAGCCCCAGCATTTT

v_gene: TRBV7-9
d_gene: NA
j_gene: TRBJ1-1
abundance: NA
CDR3aa: CASIPPGQYTEAFF
CDR3nt: TGTGCCAGCATCCCCCCGGGACAATACACTGAAGCTTTCTTT

v_gene: TRBV29-1
d_gene: NA
j_gene: TRBJ2-1
abundance: NA
CDR3aa: CSAVNHWQFF
CDR3nt: TGCAGCGCAGTAAATCACTGGCAGTTCTTC

v_gene: TRBV7-2
d_gene: NA
j_gene: TRBJ2-2
abundance: NA
CDR3aa: CASSLVGGTTANTGELFF
CDR3nt: TGTGCCAGCAGCTTAGTAGGCGGGACCACCGCGAACACCGGGGAGCTGTTTTTT

v_gene: TRBV5-8
d_gene: TRBD1
j_gene: TRBJ2-5
abundance: once
CDR3aa: CASRGGTGGGETQYF
CDR3nt: TGTGCCAGCAGGGGCGGTACAGGGGGAGGAGAGACCCAGTACTTC

v_gene: TRBV19
d_gene: NA
j_gene: TRBJ2-3
abundance: NA
CDR3aa: CASSIASLGPDTQYF
CDR3nt: TGTGCCAGTAGTATAGCGAGCCTCGGGCCAGATACGCAGTATTTT

v_gene: TRBV7-3
d_gene: NA
j_gene: TRBJ1-1
abundance: NA
CDR3aa: CASSLNPGNTEAFF
CDR3nt: TGTGCCAGCAGCTTAAATCCTGGGAACACTGAAGCTTTCTTT

v_gene: TRBV27
d_gene: TRBD1
j_gene: TRBJ1-2
abundance: NA
CDR3aa: CASSFSGTENRRGYTF
CDR3nt: TGTGCCAGCAGTTTCTCCGGGACAGAGAACCGTCGTGGCTACACCTTC

v_gene: TRBV6-5
d_gene: TRBD1
j_gene: TRBJ2-7
abundance: NA
CDR3aa: CASSSPRTGGAYEQYF
CDR3nt: TGTGCCAGCAGTTCCCCGCGGACAGGGGGTGCCTACGAGCAGTACTTC

v_gene: TRBV19
d_gene: TRBD1
j_gene: TRBJ2-7
abundance: NA
CDR3aa: CASSTRTGPYEQYF
CDR3nt: TGTGCCAGTAGTACCCGGACAGGGCCCTACGAGCAGTACTTC

v_gene: TRBV5-1
d_gene: NA
j_gene: TRBJ1-1
abundance: NA
CDR3aa: CASFDRTNTEAFF
CDR3nt: TGCGCCAGCTTTGACAGAACGAACACTGAAGCTTTCTTT

v_gene: TRBV6-6
d_gene: NA
j_gene: TRBJ2-1
abundance: NA
CDR3aa: CAIAGYNEQFF
CDR3nt: TGTGCCATCGCGGGGTACAATGAGCAGTTCTTC

v_gene: TRBV4-1
d_gene: NA
j_gene: TRBJ2-5
abundance: NA
CDR3aa: CASSQGSPAIGETQYF
CDR3nt: TGCGCCAGCAGCCAAGGGTCTCCGGCGATCGGAGAGACCCAGTACTTC

v_gene: TRBV7-9
d_gene: NA
j_gene: TRBJ1-1
abundance: NA
CDR3aa: CASSLGEQAKNTEAFF
CDR3nt: TGTGCCAGCAGCTTAGGAGAGCAGGCTAAGAACACTGAAGCTTTCTTT

v_gene: TRBV2
d_gene: NA
j_gene: TRBJ2-6
abundance: NA
CDR3aa: CASSETSSGANVLTF
CDR3nt: TGTGCCAGCAGTGAAACAAGCTCTGGGGCCAACGTCCTGACTTTC

v_gene: TRBV29-1
d_gene: NA
j_gene: TRBJ2-5
abundance: NA
CDR3aa: CSGRQTQETQYF
CDR3nt: TGCAGCGGCAGACAGACCCAAGAGACCCAGTACTTC

v_gene: TRBV6-1
d_gene: TRBD1
j_gene: TRBJ2-3
abundance: NA
CDR3aa: CATDRGFSTDTQYF
CDR3nt: TGTGCCACAGACAGGGGGTTCAGCACAGATACGCAGTATTTT

v_gene: TRBV29-1
d_gene: NA
j_gene: TRBJ2-7
abundance: NA
CDR3aa: CSVNRGGEQYF
CDR3nt: TGCAGCGTTAACCGGGGCGGCGAGCAGTACTTC

v_gene: TRBV5-5
d_gene: NA
j_gene: TRBJ1-4
abundance: once
CDR3aa: CASSLSGTPTNEKLFF
CDR3nt: TGTGCCAGCAGCTTGAGCGGGACCCCAACTAATGAAAAACTGTTTTTT

v_gene: TRBV27
d_gene: TRBD1
j_gene: TRBJ2-7
abundance: NA
CDR3aa: CASSRITGGSSYEQYF
CDR3nt: TGTGCCAGCAGTCGAATAACAGGGGGCTCATCCTACGAGCAGTACTTC

v_gene: TRBV5-1
d_gene: NA
j_gene: TRBJ2-3
abundance: few
CDR3aa: CASSLAGVGTDTQYF
CDR3nt: TGCGCCAGCAGCTTGGCCGGCGTGGGGACAGATACGCAGTATTTT

v_gene: TRBV6-1
d_gene: TRBD1
j_gene: TRBJ1-6
abundance: NA
CDR3aa: CASRDGTGSGSPLHF
CDR3nt: TGTGCCAGCAGAGATGGGACAGGGTCCGGCTCACCCCTCCACTTT

v_gene: TRBV19
d_gene: NA
j_gene: TRBJ1-2
abundance: NA
CDR3aa: CATAPTVLTYGYTF
CDR3nt: TGTGCCACTGCCCCCACGGTCTTAACCTATGGCTACACCTTC

v_gene: TRBV9
d_gene: NA
j_gene: TRBJ1-4
abundance: few
CDR3aa: CASSLPGSEKLFF
CDR3nt: TGTGCCAGCAGCCTTCCAGGGAGTGAAAAACTGTTTTTT